Below are 16 T cell receptor beta chains sequenced from a single sample in a study of CD8 T cells in Susac syndrome. With random hexamers, reverse transcription was performed on about 0.45 to 1 ug of RNA. MiXCR, run by TCRdb on the immunoSEQ multiplex PCR reads, gives a single entry per CDR3 protein. This sample yields about 120,000 distinct CDR3 sequences, of which around 96% are seen a single time; approximately 0.22% belongs to the top ten. Sequencing used CD8+ T cells from PBMCs. The receptors were gathered from a human donor with Susac syndrome.

The chain links TRBV30 to TRBJ2-7; the match to TRBD1 covers 9 bases. The ends lost 2 bases at V and 4 bases at J; junction bases unmatched: 3. Germline values: CDR1 GTSNPN, CDR2 SVGIG (reference sequence). The CDR3 has 13 amino acids. CDR3 bases: TGTGCCTGGAGTAGCGGACAGGGGTACGAGCAGTACTTC. Its translation is CAWSSGQGYEQYF.

The chain is built from TRBV29-1 and TRBJ2-3; tentative D call: TRBD1 (5 bases). The V end was cut by 3 bases, the J end by 4 bases, with 11 bases between. Germline-derived CDR1 and CDR2 are SQVTM and ANQGSEA. The CDR3 runs 13 residues. CDR3 sequence reads: CSVDYRPADTQYF. In DNA form, the CDR3 reads TGCAGCGTTGATTACAGGCCCGCAGATACGCAGTATTTT.

The chain uses TRBV14 and TRBJ2-1; 9 bases are shared with TRBD1. The CDR3 is made up of 16 amino acids. Trimming took 3 bases from V and 7 from J; bases not matched to a gene: 10. Germline CDR1 SGHDN, CDR2 FVKESK. CDR3 DNA sequence: TGTGCCAGCAGCCAGATACCGGGACAGGGAGATAATGAGCAGTTCTTC. Amino acid sequence: CASSQIPGQGDNEQFF. Based on the CDR3 plus reference TRBV14 and TRBJ2-1, the full variable domain is EAGVTQFPSHSVIEKGQTVTLRCDPISGHDNLYWYRRVMGKEIKFLLHFVKESKQDESGMPNNRFLAERTGGTYSTLKVQPAELEDSGVYFCASSQIPGQGDNEQFFGPGTRLTVL.

The V call is TRBV20-1, the J call TRBJ2-1, with 7 positions matching TRBD1. The CDR3 extends over 14 amino acids. Germline V gene sequence: CDR1 DFQATT, CDR2 SNEGSKA (reference sequence). V lost 5 bases, J lost 5 bases, and 9 bases stayed unmatched. The DNA for the CDR3 is TGCAGTGCTCTAGCCGGGACAGAGAACAATGAGCAGTTCTTC. Protein product: CSALAGTENNEQFF.

The CDR3 loop reads CATSRGVPGSYQETQYF. The CDR3 nucleotides read TGTGCCACCAGCAGAGGAGTTCCGGGTTCGTACCAAGAGACCCAGTACTTC. J is TRBJ2-5 and V is TRBV15; D gene uncertain. The V gene's germline CDR1 is LNHNV and CDR2 YYDKDF (reference sequence). The CDR3 runs 17 residues. Trimming took 1 base from V and 0 from J, leaving 15 bases between them.

The rearrangement uses TRBV13 and TRBJ2-2; no firm D call. The V gene's germline CDR1 is PRHDT and CDR2 FYEKMQ (reference sequence). This CDR3 is 12 amino acids long. The V gene lost 5 bases and the J gene lost 6 bases, with 7 bases spanning the gap. CDR3 in amino acids: CASSSLAGELFF. DNA for the CDR3: TGTGCCAGCAGCAGCCTGGCCGGGGAGCTGTTTTTT. The variable domain in full, completed from reference TRBV13 and TRBJ2-2, reads AAGVIQSPRHLIKEKRETATLKCYPIPRHDTVYWYQQGPGQDPQFLISFYEKMQSDKGSIPDRFSAQQFSDYHSELNMSSLELGDSALYFCASSSLAGELFFGEGSRLTVL.

The DNA of the CDR3 is TGTGCCAGCAGCCAAAATCCGGGACTCGCGACCGAGACCCAGTACTTC. Translation gives CASSQNPGLATETQYF. This chain joins TRBV14 and TRBJ2-5; a weak D match, TRBD2 (6 bases). V was cut by 2 bases and J by 5 bases, with 18 bases left in between. Germline V gene lookup returns CDR1 SGHDN and CDR2 FVKESK. The CDR3 length is 16 residues.

This chain uses TRBV27 with TRBJ2-2, with a weak D call TRBD2 (6 bases). V was cut by 2 bases and J by 5 bases, with 9 bases left in between. Looked up from germline, CDR1 is MNHEY and CDR2 is SMNVEV (reference sequence). This CDR3 has 14 residues. The DNA of the CDR3 is TGTGCCAGCAGTTTACTAGCGCCAACCGGGGAGCTGTTTTTT. Its translation: CASSLLAPTGELFF.

In this sample, this clonotype turned up once. The rearrangement links TRBV7-9 to TRBJ2-1; 11 bases are shared with TRBD2. The CDR3 loop spans 16 amino acids. Per germline, CDR1 SEHNR and CDR2 FQNEAQ (reference sequence). V dropped 5 bases and J dropped 4; count of bases not matched to a gene: 7. DNA for the CDR3: TGTGCCAGCAGCAAACTAGCGGGAGCCGAGTACAATGAGCAGTTCTTC. This sequence encodes CASSKLAGAEYNEQFF.

The chain's CDR3 is CASRRGVGDTQYF. The DNA of the CDR3 is TGTGCCAGCAGGAGGGGGGTGGGAGATACGCAGTATTTT. This sequence joins TRBV6-5 and TRBJ2-3, with D possibly called TRBD1 or TRBD2 (6 bases each). CDR1 MNHEY and CDR2 SVGAGI come from the germline V gene. V was trimmed by 6 bases and J by 5 bases, leaving 12 bases between them. The CDR3 runs to 13 residues.

The V and J genes are TRBV3-1 and TRBJ2-5, with D uncertain. The V gene lost 0 bases and the J gene lost 3 bases, with 14 bases spanning the gap. Germline V CDR1 and CDR2: LGHDT, YNNKEL (reference sequence). This CDR3 spans 16 amino acids. The CDR3 loop is CASSQEVEALEETQYF. The CDR3 region has the DNA TGTGCCAGCAGCCAAGAGGTCGAGGCCTTGGAAGAGACCCAGTACTTC.

This chain links TRBV5-6 with TRBJ1-2; TRBD1 agrees at 7 bases. After removal of 8 bases from V and 4 bases from J, the junction contained 11 bases not matched to a gene. The CDR3 is 14 amino acids. CDR1 and CDR2 from the germline V gene are SGHDT and YYEEEE. The DNA for the CDR3 is TGTGCCAGTCAGGAGGGGACAGTTATCTATGGCTACACCTTC. This codes for CASQEGTVIYGYTF.

A single count supports this clonotype. This sequence joins TRBV28 and TRBJ2-7; TRBD2 is a possible D gene (7 bases). Trimming shortened V by 9 bases and J by 2 bases, and 14 bases separated the two germline ends. CDR3 size: 13 residues. The V gene's germline CDR1 is MDHEN and CDR2 SYDVKM. The DNA of the CDR3 is TGTGCCAGTGTAGGGGGGGCCCCCTACGAGCAGTACTTC. This encodes CASVGGAPYEQYF.

This chain connects TRBV6-6 to TRBJ1-1; D gene ambiguous. Trimming took off 2 bases at V and 1 base at J, with 5 bases between the two ends. The CDR3 has 13 residues. Per the germline V gene, CDR1 is MNHNY and CDR2 is SVGAGI (reference sequence). CDR3 in amino acids: CASSYKENTEAFF. The CDR3 region has the DNA TGTGCCAGCAGTTACAAAGAGAACACTGAAGCTTTCTTT.

The chain links TRBV2 to TRBJ1-5; D is possibly TRBD1 (5 bases). Trimming cost V 1 base and J 6 bases, with 16 bases left between them. CDR1 and CDR2 (germline): SNHLY, FYNNEI. The CDR3 extends over 16 amino acids. The CDR3, as DNA: TGTGCCAGCAGTGAAGTTGAGGGGAGGTTGAGTCAGCCCCAGCATTTT. It yields the protein CASSEVEGRLSQPQHF.

This rearrangement joins TRBV28 to TRBJ1-2, with 7 nucleotides matching TRBD1. The CDR3 spans 13 residues. Per the germline V gene, CDR1 is MDHEN and CDR2 is SYDVKM. V gave up 9 bases and J gave up 3 bases; unmatched junction bases: 7. CDR3 residues: CASSGGTYYGYTF. The CDR3 DNA sequence: TGTGCCAGTTCAGGGGGGACCTACTATGGCTACACCTTC.